This T cell receptor beta chain was observed in a study of blood T cell repertoires in COVID-19. Study information: The origin of the acute and convalescent COVID-19 samples was the United States, Italy and Spain. Sources were T cells, B-cell-depleted T cells, or PBMCs; the material itself was cDNA or gDNA.

CDR1 is SEHNR and CDR2 is FQNEAQ in the germline V gene (reference sequence). This CDR3 contains 15 residues. Germline trimming cut 1 base from V and 5 bases from J; bases unmatched to any gene: 4. Measured with immunoSEQ multiplex PCR; TCRdb has only the in-frame clones, and not every one. Found here are around 300,000 clones, almost 90% of them singletons; the top ten hold 1.7%. This clonotype was sampled from a woman aged 18 to 35 with acute COVID-19. The sequencing input was PBMCs or T cells enriched from blood (not recorded which). The chain is built from TRBV7-9 and TRBJ2-3, with 9 bases fitting TRBD2. The CDR3 here is CASSLEEREVDTQYF. CDR3 DNA: TGTGCCAGCAGCTTAGAGGAGCGGGAGGTAGATACGCAGTATTTT.